The 7 T cell receptor beta chains reported below all come from one sample, sequenced in a study of CD8+CD57+ T cells in acquired aplastic anemia. Patients chosen for sequencing had CD8+CD57+ cells that had expanded, as shown by flow cytometry. TCR beta VDJ and CDR3 profiling used genomic DNA as template. Via MiXCR, TCRdb re-called the reads, giving one row per CDR3 protein. Here the sample spans about 200,000 distinct CDR3 sequences, less than 60% being singletons. Sequenced: sorted CD4+, CD8+, or CD8+CD57+ T cells (not recorded which) from PBMCs. These receptors originate from a human donor with aplastic anemia.

The chain is built from TRBV12-3 or TRBV12-4 and TRBJ1-2; 10 bases match TRBD1. Trimming took 4 bases from V and 6 from J; bases not matched to a gene: 5. The CDR3 is 14 residues long. The DNA of the CDR3 is TGTGCCAGCAGTTGGGACAGGGGCCATCATGGCTACACCTTC. Its protein product is CASSWDRGHHGYTF.

The chain combines TRBV7-8 with TRBJ2-3, with 7 bases aligning to TRBD2. The CDR3 loop spans 16 amino acids. V lost 1 base and J lost 2; bases outside the gene matches: 6. The germline CDR1 and CDR2 sequences are SGHVS and FQNEAQ. The CDR3 region has the DNA TGTGCCAGCAGCTTAGTGGGGGGGGTCCTCACAGATACGCAGTATTTT. The encoded protein is CASSLVGGVLTDTQYF.

This clonotype was seen repeatedly, ten times or more. This chain links TRBV19 with TRBJ1-2; no clear D gene. The V end was cut by 5 bases, the J end by 4 bases, with 14 bases between. The CDR3 is made up of 14 amino acids. The germline V gene encodes CDR1 LNHDA and CDR2 SQIVND (reference sequence). CDR3 sequence reads: CASSDARVSYGYTF. Here the CDR3 DNA reads TGTGCCAGTAGTGACGCCCGGGTTTCCTATGGCTACACCTTC.

In this sample, this clonotype turned up a few times. A much more abundant neighbour one base away suggests this may be a read error. This chain joins TRBV2 and TRBJ1-2; possibly TRBD1 for D (5 bases). The CDR3 is made up of 13 amino acids. In germline, CDR1 is SNHLY, CDR2 FYNNEI. CDR3 residues: CAGRSGASGGYTF. In DNA form, the CDR3 reads TGTGCCGGCAGAAGTGGGGCCTCTGGCGGCTACACCTTC.

This clonotype was recorded only once. In DNA form, the CDR3 reads TGTGCCAGTAGTCAACAGGGGGGGAAAGCAGATACGCAGTATTTT. As protein: CASSQQGGKADTQYF. The chain joins TRBV19 to TRBJ2-7; D is perhaps TRBD1 (8 bases). Gene TRBJ2-3 matches the end of the DNA better, so the J call may be wrong. CDR1 and CDR2 from the germline V gene are LNHDA and SQIVND (reference sequence). The CDR3 spans 15 residues.

This clonotype was seen many times. The V call is TRBV9, the J call TRBJ2-2, with 15 bases lining up with TRBD2. This CDR3 is built from 18 residues. Germline V CDR1 and CDR2: SGDLS, YYNGEE. Germline trimming cut 4 bases from V and 2 bases from J; bases unmatched to any gene: 6. Here the CDR3 reads CASSSRTSGGANTGELFF. The CDR3 DNA reads TGTGCCAGCAGCTCCCGGACTAGCGGGGGGGCCAACACCGGGGAGCTGTTTTTT. Together with reference TRBV9 and TRBJ2-2, the CDR3 gives the full variable domain: DSGVTQTPKHLITATGQRVTLRCSPRSGDLSVYWYQQSLDQGLQFLIQYYNGEERAKGNILERFSAQQFPDLHSELNLSSLELGDSALYFCASSSRTSGGANTGELFFGEGSRLTVL.

On this clonotype: Just one base apart from a much larger clone, this may be a read error. This chain uses TRBV6-1 with TRBJ2-7; tentatively, D is TRBD1 (5 bases). Trimming took 7 bases from V and 6 from J, leaving 19 bases between them. Germline V gene sequence: CDR1 MNHNS, CDR2 SASEGT. The CDR3 loop spans 14 amino acids. CDR3 residues: CASNPRFQTGEQYF. CDR3 sequence (DNA): TGTGCCAGCAATCCTCGGTTCCAAACAGGCGAGCAGTACTTC.